The clone carrying this TCR beta chain has ten or more counts. At one end the junction does not follow the germline gene, possibly because of a read error. The data stem from a study of blood T cell repertoires in COVID-19. Study-level background: There were acute and convalescent COVID-19 samples, and they came from the United States, Italy and Spain. Nucleic acid was either cDNA or gDNA, and it came from T cells, B-cell-depleted T cells, or PBMCs.

CDR3 size: 15 residues. Germline lookup yields CDR1 SGHRS and CDR2 YFSETQ. Study processing details: By means of reference gene primer amplification, nucleated cell counts were estimated. Assay used: immunoSEQ multiplex PCR; TCRdb lists only in-frame clones, some missing. V and J calls and clone size are copied from that table; D and trimming were computed from the DNA. Of about 74,000 clones listed, 83% are singletons. This sequence was found in a man of 80 years or more with acute or convalescent COVID-19. The sample consisted of peripheral blood. The chain carries TRBV5-1 and TRBJ2-1; D gene ambiguous. CDR3 nucleotide sequence: TGCGCCAGCACCTTGGAACCAGGTATTTACAATGAGCAGTTCTTC. Amino acid sequence: CASTLEPGIYNEQFF.